The next 14 T cell receptor beta chains were all read from a single sample in a study of blood T cell repertoires in COVID-19. Here immunoSEQ multiplex PCR was the method, and the copy in TCRdb shows in-frame clones only, minus some. The data contain 240,000 or so clones, about four fifths of them singletons. Sample: peripheral blood. The source is an elderly woman with acute or convalescent COVID-19.

The gene calls are TRBV2 and TRBJ1-1; D possibly corresponds to TRBD1 (5 bases). The germline V gene has CDR1 SNHLY and CDR2 FYNNEI. V gave up 2 bases and J gave up 6 bases, with 13 bases separating them. This CDR3 is built from 14 residues. The CDR3 is CASSETTQGAEAFF. Here the CDR3 DNA reads TGTGCCAGCAGTGAAACAACGCAGGGCGCTGAAGCTTTCTTT.

The chain uses TRBV7-9 and TRBJ2-5, with TRBD2 matching over 7 bases. The CDR3 loop spans 13 amino acids. The V segment lost 4 bases and the J segment 3 bases; nucleotides outside the gene matches: 2. Germline V lookup: CDR1 SEHNR, CDR2 FQNEAQ (reference sequence). CDR3 sequence (DNA): TGTGCCAGCAGCTCCCTAGCGGAAGAGACCCAGTACTTC. The encoded protein is CASSSLAEETQYF.

The chain uses TRBV10-3 and TRBJ2-6; 9 bases are a match to TRBD1. J lost 2 bases, V lost 6 bases, and 8 bases had no gene match. The CDR3 covers 17 residues. Germline values: CDR1 ENHRY, CDR2 SYGVKD. The CDR3 loop is CAISPGQGLTGANVLTF. The CDR3 region has the DNA TGTGCCATCAGCCCGGGACAGGGACTGACTGGGGCCAACGTCCTGACTTTC.

This chain links TRBV6-6 with TRBJ1-1; no clear D. This CDR3 is built from 13 residues. Germline values: CDR1 MNHNY, CDR2 SVGAGI (reference sequence). Trimming took off 2 bases at V and 2 bases at J, with 6 bases between the two ends. This CDR3 reads CASSYGSNTEAFF. CDR3 nucleotides: TGTGCCAGCAGTTACGGCAGTAACACTGAAGCTTTCTTT.

This chain uses TRBV12-3 or TRBV12-4 with TRBJ1-1; D is perhaps TRBD1 (6 bases). Trimming shortened V by 6 bases and J by 8 bases, and 16 bases separated the two germline ends. This CDR3 is 13 amino acids long. This CDR3 reads CASSRRWTEEAFF. DNA of the CDR3: TGTGCCAGCAGCCGCAGGTGGACAGAAGAAGCTTTCTTT.

The rearrangement links TRBV28 to TRBJ1-4, with D perhaps matching TRBD1 (5 bases). The CDR3 consists of 15 residues. V gave up 2 bases and J gave up 5 bases, with 12 bases separating them. CDR1 and CDR2 (germline): MDHEN, SYDVKM. In DNA, the CDR3 is TGTGCCAGCAGTTTAGGGGGACTTGGAAATGAAAAACTGTTTTTT. Translating gives CASSLGGLGNEKLFF.

V and J are TRBV18 and TRBJ1-5; tentatively, D is TRBD1 (5 bases). The CDR3 spans 13 residues. Germline CDR1 KGHSH, CDR2 LQKENI. V was clipped by 6 bases and J by 7 bases, with 13 bases between them. CDR3 sequence: CASSPQGRQPQHF. CDR3 nucleotide sequence: TGTGCCAGCTCTCCTCAGGGTCGGCAGCCCCAGCATTTT. Variable domain in full (rest from reference TRBV18 and TRBJ1-5): NAGVMQNPRHLVRRRGQEARLRCSPMKGHSHVYWYRQLPEEGLKFMVYLQKENIIDESGMPKERFSAEFPKEGPSILRIQQVVRGDSAAYFCASSPQGRQPQHFGDGTRLSIL.

V is TRBV3-1 (or the pseudogene TRBV3-2) and J is TRBJ1-1; TRBD1 aligns across 8 bases. The germline V gene has CDR1 LGHDT and CDR2 YNNKEL (reference sequence). This CDR3 is built from 12 residues. The V and J ends lost 7 bases and 6 bases, in that order; junction bases with no gene match: 4. CDR3 residues: CASNRGFPEAFF. CDR3 in DNA: TGTGCCAGCAACAGGGGGTTCCCTGAAGCTTTCTTT.

This clone occurred many times. The chain carries TRBV2 and TRBJ2-7; the D gene is possibly TRBD2 (5 bases). V lost 10 bases, J lost 5 bases, and 12 bases lay in between. CDR3 length: 11 residues. Germline V lookup: CDR1 SNHLY, CDR2 FYNNEI. The CDR3 protein is CATRTGNEQYF. CDR3 nucleotide sequence: TGTGCCACCCGGACGGGGAACGAGCAGTACTTC. The variable domain in full, completed from reference TRBV2 and TRBJ2-7, reads EPEVTQTPSHQVTQMGQEVILRCVPISNHLYFYWYRQILGQKVEFLVSFYNNEISEKSEIFDDQFSVERPDGSNFTLKIRSTKLEDSAMYFCATRTGNEQYFGPGTRLTVT.

In this sample, this clone turned up a few times. The chain employs TRBV11-3 and TRBJ2-7, with D possibly being TRBD1 (5 bases). Germline V CDR1 and CDR2: SGHNT, YENEEA. The V end lost 5 bases, the J end lost 2 bases, and 10 bases lay between the germline ends. The CDR3 is made up of 13 amino acids. The CDR3 DNA follows: TGTGCCAGCAGCCTAGGACATACCTACGAGCAGTACTTC. It specifies CASSLGHTYEQYF.

The chain uses TRBV30 and TRBJ2-7, with 9 bases lining up with TRBD1. Unmatched junction bases numbered 2, after V lost 0 bases and J lost 2 bases. The CDR3 contains 14 residues. The germline gives CDR1 GTSNPN, CDR2 SVGIG (reference sequence). This chain's CDR3 is CAWSVRDRAYEQYF. The DNA for the CDR3 is TGTGCCTGGAGTGTACGGGACAGGGCCTACGAGCAGTACTTC. Together with reference TRBV30 and TRBJ2-7, the CDR3 gives the full variable domain: SQTIHQWPATLVQPVGSPLSLECTVEGTSNPNLYWYRQAAGRGLQLLFYSVGIGQISSEVPQNLSASRPQDRQFILSSKKLLLSDSGFYLCAWSVRDRAYEQYFGPGTRLTVT.

This chain connects TRBV28 to TRBJ1-5; D unclear. V was pared by 4 bases and J by 7 bases, with 17 bases between. Germline-derived CDR1 and CDR2 are MDHEN and SYDVKM. This CDR3 region has 15 residues. The CDR3 DNA reads TGTGCCAGCAGTTCCCCGGGGAGGGAGGACCAGCCCCAGCATTTT. This gives the protein CASSSPGREDQPQHF. The variable domain in full, with the rest retrieved from reference TRBV28 and TRBJ1-5, is DVKVTQSSRYLVKRTGEKVFLECVQDMDHENMFWYRQDPGLGLRLIYFSYDVKMKEKGDIPEGYSVSREKKERFSLILESASTNQTSMYLCASSSPGREDQPQHFGDGTRLSIL.

The rearrangement uses TRBV18 and TRBJ1-5; possibly TRBD1 for D (5 bases). This CDR3 spans 16 amino acids. Germline CDR1 reads KGHSH; CDR2 reads LQKENI. Between the trimmed V and J ends, which lost 2 bases and 6 bases, there was a span of 17 bases. CDR3 sequence (DNA): TGTGCCAGCTCACCAAACGGAGCCGGCGGGACTCAGCCCCAGCATTTT. Translation: CASSPNGAGGTQPQHF. Combining the CDR3 with reference TRBV18 and TRBJ1-5 gives the whole variable domain NAGVMQNPRHLVRRRGQEARLRCSPMKGHSHVYWYRQLPEEGLKFMVYLQKENIIDESGMPKERFSAEFPKEGPSILRIQQVVRGDSAAYFCASSPNGAGGTQPQHFGDGTRLSIL.

In its sample, this clone was seen once. The chain uses TRBV3-1 (or the pseudogene TRBV3-2) and TRBJ1-2; 8 bases agree with TRBD1. J gave up 8 bases and V 4 bases, and 6 bases lay outside the gene matches. The CDR3 is 13 amino acids. Germline values: CDR1 LGHDT, CDR2 YNNKEL (reference sequence). This CDR3 is CASSRTGMKGYTF. The CDR3 DNA reads TGTGCCAGCAGCCGGACAGGGATGAAAGGCTACACCTTC.